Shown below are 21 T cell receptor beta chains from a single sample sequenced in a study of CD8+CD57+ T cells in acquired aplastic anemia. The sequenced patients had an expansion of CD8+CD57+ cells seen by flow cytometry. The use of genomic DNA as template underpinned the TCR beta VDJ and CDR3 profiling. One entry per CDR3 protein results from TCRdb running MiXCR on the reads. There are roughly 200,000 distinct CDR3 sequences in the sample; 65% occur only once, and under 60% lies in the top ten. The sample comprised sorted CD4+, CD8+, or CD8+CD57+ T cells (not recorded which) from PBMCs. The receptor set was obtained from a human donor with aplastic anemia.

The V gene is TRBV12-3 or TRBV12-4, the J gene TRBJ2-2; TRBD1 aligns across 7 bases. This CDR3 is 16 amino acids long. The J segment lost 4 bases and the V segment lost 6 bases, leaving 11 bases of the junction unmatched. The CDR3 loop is CASSQRQGRGTGELFF. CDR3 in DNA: TGTGCCAGCAGCCAGCGACAGGGAAGGGGCACCGGGGAGCTGTTTTTT.

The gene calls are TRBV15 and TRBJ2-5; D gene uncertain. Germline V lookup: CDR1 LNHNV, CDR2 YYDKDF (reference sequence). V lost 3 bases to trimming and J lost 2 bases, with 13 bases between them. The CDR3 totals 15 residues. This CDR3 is CATSSFWAEQETQYF. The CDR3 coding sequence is TGTGCCACCAGCAGCTTTTGGGCAGAGCAAGAGACCCAGTACTTC.

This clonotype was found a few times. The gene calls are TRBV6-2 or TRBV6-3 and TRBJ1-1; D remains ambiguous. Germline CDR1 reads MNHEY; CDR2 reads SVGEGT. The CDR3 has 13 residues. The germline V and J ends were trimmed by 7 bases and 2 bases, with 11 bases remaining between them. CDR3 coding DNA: TGTGCCAGCACTACCCAGGTTAACACTGAAGCTTTCTTT. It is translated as CASTTQVNTEAFF.

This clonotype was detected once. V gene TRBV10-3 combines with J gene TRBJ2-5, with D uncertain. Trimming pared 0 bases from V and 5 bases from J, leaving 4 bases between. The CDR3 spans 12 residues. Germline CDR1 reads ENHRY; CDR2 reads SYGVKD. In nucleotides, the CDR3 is TGTGCCATCAGTGAGTCTGACGAGACCCAGTACTTC. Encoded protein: CAISESDETQYF.

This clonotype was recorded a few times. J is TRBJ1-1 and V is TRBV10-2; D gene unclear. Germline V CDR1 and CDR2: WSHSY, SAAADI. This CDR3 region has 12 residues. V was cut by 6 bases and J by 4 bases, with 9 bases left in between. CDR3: CASRDSSTEAFF. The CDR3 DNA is TGCGCCAGCAGGGATAGTAGCACTGAAGCTTTCTTT.

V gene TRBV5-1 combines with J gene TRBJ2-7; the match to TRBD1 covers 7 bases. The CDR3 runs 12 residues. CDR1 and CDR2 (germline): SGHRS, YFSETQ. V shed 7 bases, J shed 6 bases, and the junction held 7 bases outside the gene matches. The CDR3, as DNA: TGCGCCAGCCGACAGGGAGCTGGCGAGCAGTACTTC. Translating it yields CASRQGAGEQYF.

CDR3 sequence: CSAKGEGPYEQYF. For the CDR3, the DNA is TGCAGTGCTAAGGGTGAGGGTCCCTACGAGCAGTACTTC. This chain uses TRBV20-1 with TRBJ2-7, with D possibly TRBD2 on 5 matching bases. The length of the CDR3 is 13 residues. Trimming took 4 bases from V and 2 from J, leaving 12 bases between them. Germline loops: CDR1 DFQATT, CDR2 SNEGSKA (reference sequence).

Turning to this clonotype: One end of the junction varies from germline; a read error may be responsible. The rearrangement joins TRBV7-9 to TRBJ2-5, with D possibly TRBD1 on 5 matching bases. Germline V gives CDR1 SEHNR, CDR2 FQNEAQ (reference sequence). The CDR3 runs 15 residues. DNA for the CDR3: TGTGCCAGCAGCTTAGGGGGCCCGGACCAAGAGACTCAGTACTTC. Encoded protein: CASSLGGPDQETQYF.

Written as DNA, the CDR3 is TGTGCCAGCGGCAACTCTGGAAACACCATATATTTT. Protein product: CASGNSGNTIYF. The chain joins TRBV7-2 to TRBJ1-3; no clear D gene. V lost 8 bases to trimming and J lost 0 bases, with 5 bases between them. Germline V gives CDR1 SGHTA, CDR2 FQGNSA. The CDR3 runs 12 residues.

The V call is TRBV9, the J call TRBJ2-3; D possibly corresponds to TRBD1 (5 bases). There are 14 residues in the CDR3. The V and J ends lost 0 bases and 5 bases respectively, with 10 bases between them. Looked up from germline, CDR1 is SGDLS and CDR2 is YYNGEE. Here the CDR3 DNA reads TGTGCCAGCAGCGTAGATCAGGGTGGAGATACGCAGTATTTT. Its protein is CASSVDQGGDTQYF. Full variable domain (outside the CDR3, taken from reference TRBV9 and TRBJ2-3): DSGVTQTPKHLITATGQRVTLRCSPRSGDLSVYWYQQSLDQGLQFLIQYYNGEERAKGNILERFSAQQFPDLHSELNLSSLELGDSALYFCASSVDQGGDTQYFGPGTRLTVL.

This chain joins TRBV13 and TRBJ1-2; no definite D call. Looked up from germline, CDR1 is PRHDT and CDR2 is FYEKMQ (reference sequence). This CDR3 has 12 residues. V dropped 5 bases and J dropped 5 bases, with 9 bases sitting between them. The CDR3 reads CASSPGLYGYTF. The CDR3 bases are TGTGCCAGCAGCCCTGGGCTGTATGGCTACACCTTC.

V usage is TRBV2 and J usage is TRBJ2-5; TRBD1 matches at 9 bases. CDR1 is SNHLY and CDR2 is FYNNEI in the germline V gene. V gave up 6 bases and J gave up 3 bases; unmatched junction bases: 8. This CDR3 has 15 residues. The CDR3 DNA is TGTGCCAGCAGAGGGGGGACAGGGAAAGAAGAGACCCAGTACTTC. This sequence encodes CASRGGTGKEETQYF.

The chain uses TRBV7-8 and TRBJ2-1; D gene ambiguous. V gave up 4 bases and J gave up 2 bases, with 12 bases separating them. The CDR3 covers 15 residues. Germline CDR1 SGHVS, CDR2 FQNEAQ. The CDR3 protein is CASSYKDGPYNEQFF. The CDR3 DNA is TGTGCCAGCAGCTACAAAGACGGTCCCTACAATGAGCAGTTCTTC.

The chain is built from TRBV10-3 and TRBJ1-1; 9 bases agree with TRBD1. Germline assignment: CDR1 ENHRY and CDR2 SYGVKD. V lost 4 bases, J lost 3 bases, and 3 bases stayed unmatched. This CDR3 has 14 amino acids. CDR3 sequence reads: CAISGDRVDTEAFF. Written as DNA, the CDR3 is TGTGCCATCAGTGGGGACAGGGTCGACACTGAAGCTTTCTTT.

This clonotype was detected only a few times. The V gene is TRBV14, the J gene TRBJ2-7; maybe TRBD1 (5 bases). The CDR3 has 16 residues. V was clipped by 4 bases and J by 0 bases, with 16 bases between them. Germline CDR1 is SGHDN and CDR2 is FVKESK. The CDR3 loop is CASSPPTGPNSYEQYF. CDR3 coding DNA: TGTGCCAGCAGCCCCCCCACAGGACCTAACTCCTACGAGCAGTACTTC.

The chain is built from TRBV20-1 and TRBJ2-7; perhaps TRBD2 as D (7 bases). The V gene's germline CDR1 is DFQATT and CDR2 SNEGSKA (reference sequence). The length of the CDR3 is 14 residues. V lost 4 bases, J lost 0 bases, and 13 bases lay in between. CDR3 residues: CSANGGGLSYEQYF. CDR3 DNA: TGCAGTGCTAACGGCGGGGGCCTCTCCTACGAGCAGTACTTC.

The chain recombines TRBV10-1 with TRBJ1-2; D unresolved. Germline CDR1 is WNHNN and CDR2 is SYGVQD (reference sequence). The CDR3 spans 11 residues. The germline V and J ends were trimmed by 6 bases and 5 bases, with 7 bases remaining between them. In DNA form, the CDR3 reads TGCGCCAGCAGAGGGCGTTATGGCTACACCTTC. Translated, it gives CASRGRYGYTF.

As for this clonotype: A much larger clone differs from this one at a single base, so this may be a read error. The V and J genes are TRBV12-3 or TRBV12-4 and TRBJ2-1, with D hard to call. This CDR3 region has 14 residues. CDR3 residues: CAGSLATPAYEQFF. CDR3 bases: TGTGCCGGCAGTTTAGCAACTCCGGCGTACGAGCAGTTCTTC.

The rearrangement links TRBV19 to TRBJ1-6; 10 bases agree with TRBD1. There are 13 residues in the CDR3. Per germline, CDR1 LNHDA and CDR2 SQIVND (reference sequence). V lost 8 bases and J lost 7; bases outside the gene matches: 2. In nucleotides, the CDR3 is TGTGCCAGTGAGGGACAGGGGAATTCACCCCTCCACTTT. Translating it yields CASEGQGNSPLHF.

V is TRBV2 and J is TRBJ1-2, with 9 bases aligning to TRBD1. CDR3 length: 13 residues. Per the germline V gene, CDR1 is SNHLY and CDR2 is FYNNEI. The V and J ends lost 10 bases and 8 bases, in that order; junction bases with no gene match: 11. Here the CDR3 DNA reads TGTGCCACCGGGACAGGGATCAAGGAAGGCTACACCTTC. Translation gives CATGTGIKEGYTF.

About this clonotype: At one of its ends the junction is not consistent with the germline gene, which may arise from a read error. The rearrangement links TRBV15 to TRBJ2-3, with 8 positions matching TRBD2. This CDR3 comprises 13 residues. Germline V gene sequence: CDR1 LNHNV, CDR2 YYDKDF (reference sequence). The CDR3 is CTTSRSSGSDEYF. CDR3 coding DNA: TGTACCACCAGCAGATCAAGCGGGAGCGACGAGTATTTT.